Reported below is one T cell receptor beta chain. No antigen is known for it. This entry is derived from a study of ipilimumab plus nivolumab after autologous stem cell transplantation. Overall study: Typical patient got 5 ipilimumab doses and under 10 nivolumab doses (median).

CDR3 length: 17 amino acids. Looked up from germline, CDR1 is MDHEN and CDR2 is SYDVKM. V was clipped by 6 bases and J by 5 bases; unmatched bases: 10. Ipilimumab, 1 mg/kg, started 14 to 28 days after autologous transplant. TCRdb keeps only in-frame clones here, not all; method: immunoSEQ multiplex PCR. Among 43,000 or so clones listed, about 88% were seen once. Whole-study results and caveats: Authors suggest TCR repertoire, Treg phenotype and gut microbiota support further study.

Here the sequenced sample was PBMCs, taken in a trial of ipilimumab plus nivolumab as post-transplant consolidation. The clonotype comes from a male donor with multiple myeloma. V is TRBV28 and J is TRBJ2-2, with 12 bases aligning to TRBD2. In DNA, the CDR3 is TGTGCCAGCAGACCGACTAGCGGGAGTCGTCGAACCGGGGAGCTGTTTTTT. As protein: CASRPTSGSRRTGELFF. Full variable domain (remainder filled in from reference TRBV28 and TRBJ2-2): DVKVTQSSRYLVKRTGEKVFLECVQDMDHENMFWYRQDPGLGLRLIYFSYDVKMKEKGDIPEGYSVSREKKERFSLILESASTNQTSMYLCASRPTSGSRRTGELFFGEGSRLTVL.